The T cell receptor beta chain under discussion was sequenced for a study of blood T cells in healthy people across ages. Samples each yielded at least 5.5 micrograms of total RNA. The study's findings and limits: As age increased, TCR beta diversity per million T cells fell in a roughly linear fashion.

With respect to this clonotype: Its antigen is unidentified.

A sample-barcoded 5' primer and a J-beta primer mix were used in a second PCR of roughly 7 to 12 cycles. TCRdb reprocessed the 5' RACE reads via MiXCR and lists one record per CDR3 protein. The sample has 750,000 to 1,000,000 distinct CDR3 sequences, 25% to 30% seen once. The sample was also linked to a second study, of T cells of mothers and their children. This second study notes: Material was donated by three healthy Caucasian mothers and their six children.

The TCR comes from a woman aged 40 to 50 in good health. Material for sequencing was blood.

The CDR3 DNA reads TGTGCCAGCAGCTCAACGAGCCGGACAGGGGAGGGGTACGAGCAGTACTTC. Translating gives CASSSTSRTGEGYEQYF. The genes are TRBV6-1 and TRBJ2-7; 9 nucleotides match TRBD1. Germline loops: CDR1 MNHNS, CDR2 SASEGT. There are 17 residues in the CDR3. The trim removed 6 bases at V and 4 bases at J, leaving 16 bases unmatched.